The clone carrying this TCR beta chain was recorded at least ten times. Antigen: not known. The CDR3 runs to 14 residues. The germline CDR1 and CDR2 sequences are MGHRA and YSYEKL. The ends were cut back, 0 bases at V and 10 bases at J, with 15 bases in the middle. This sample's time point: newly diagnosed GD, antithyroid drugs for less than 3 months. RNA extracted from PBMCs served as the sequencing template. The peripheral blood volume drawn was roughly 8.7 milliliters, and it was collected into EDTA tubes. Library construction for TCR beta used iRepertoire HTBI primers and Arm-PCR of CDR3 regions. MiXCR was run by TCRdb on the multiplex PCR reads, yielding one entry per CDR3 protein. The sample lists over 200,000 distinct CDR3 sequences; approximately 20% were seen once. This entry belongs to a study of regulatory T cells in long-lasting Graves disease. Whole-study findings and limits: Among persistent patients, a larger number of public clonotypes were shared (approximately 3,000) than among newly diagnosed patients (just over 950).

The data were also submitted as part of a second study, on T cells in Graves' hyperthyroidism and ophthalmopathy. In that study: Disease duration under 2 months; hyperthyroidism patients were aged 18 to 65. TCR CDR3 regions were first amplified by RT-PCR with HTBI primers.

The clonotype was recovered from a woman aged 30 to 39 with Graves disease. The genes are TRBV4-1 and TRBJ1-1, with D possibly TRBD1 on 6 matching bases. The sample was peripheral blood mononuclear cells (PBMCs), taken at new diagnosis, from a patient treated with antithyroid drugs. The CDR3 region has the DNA TGCGCCAGCAGCCAAGACGGGGGGCGGTCGGCAGCTTTCTTT. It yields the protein CASSQDGGRSAAFF.